This is a list of T cell receptor beta chains from one sample in a study of Graves' ophthalmopathy and Graves' hyperthyroidism. TCRdb itself ran the multiplex PCR reads through MiXCR, one entry per CDR3 protein. The data hold about 1.2 million distinct CDR3 sequences, with roughly two fifths observed a single time. The sample taken for sequencing was peripheral blood or thyroid tissue (not recorded which). The source is an adult man with Graves' hyperthyroidism. CDR3s include the opening cysteine and the closing phenylalanine or tryptophan. A D gene is named only where the DNA matches it firmly. For some rows the clone size is stated as once, few or many, or as a class when expanded; others skip it.

TRBV7-9	.	TRBJ1-1	.	TGTGCCACCCAGACCAGGACAGCGAACACTGAAGCTTTCTTT	CATQTRTANTEAFF
TRBV6-2/TRBV6-3	.	TRBJ1-5	.	TGTGCCAGCAGTGCCATCACGCCAGGGGAACATCAGCCCCAGCATTTT	CASSAITPGEHQPQHF
TRBV7-9	TRBD1	TRBJ2-6	.	TGTGCCAGCAGCTTTAGGGGGGACAGGCTAAATGGGGCCAACGTCCTGACTTTC	CASSFRGDRLNGANVLTF
TRBV10-3	.	TRBJ1-1	many	TGTGCCATCAGTGAGATGGGCTCGGGAGGTTTCTTT	CAISEMGSGGFF
TRBV19	.	TRBJ2-7	few	TGTGCCAGTAGTATAGTTGCGAGCTACGAGCAGTACTTC	CASSIVASYEQYF
TRBV28	.	TRBJ2-7	.	TGTGCCAGCAGTTTAGTGGCACGGGACGAGCAGTACTTC	CASSLVARDEQYF
TRBV2	.	TRBJ2-7	.	TGTGCCAGCAGCCATGTTCTCACCTACGAGCAGTACTTC	CASSHVLTYEQYF
TRBV7-8	TRBD1	TRBJ1-2	.	TGTGCCAGCAGCCGCCGGACAGGGGAGCTATATGGCTACACCTTC	CASSRRTGELYGYTF
TRBV10-3	TRBD2	TRBJ2-7	many	TGTGCCATCAGTGAGTCTAGCGGGACCTACGAGCAGTACTTC	CAISESSGTYEQYF
TRBV19	TRBD1	TRBJ1-2	many	TGTGCCAGTAGTATGACAGGGTCTAACTATGGCTACACCTTC	CASSMTGSNYGYTF
TRBV7-9	.	TRBJ1-5	many	TGTGCCAGCAGCCTAACAGGGTCCTGGCAGCCCCAGCATTTT	CASSLTGSWQPQHF